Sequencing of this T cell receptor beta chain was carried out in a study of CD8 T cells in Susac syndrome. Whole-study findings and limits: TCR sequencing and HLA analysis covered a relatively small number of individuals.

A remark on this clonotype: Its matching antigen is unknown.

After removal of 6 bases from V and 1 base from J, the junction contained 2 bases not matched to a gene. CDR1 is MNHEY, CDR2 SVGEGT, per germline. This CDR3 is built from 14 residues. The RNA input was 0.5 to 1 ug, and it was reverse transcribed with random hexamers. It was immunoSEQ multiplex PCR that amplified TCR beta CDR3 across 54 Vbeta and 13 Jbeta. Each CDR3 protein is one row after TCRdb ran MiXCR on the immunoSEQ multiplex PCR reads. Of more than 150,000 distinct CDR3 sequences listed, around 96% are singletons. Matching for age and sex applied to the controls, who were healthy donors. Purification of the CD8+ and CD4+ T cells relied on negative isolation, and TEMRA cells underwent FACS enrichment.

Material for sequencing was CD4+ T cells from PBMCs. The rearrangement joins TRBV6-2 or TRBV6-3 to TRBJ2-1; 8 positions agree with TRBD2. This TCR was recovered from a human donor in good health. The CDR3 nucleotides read TGTGCCAGCAGAAGACTAGCGTCCTACAATGAGCAGTTCTTC. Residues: CASRRLASYNEQFF.